This entry lists 18 T cell receptor beta chains sequenced from one sample in a study of T cells in Graves' hyperthyroidism and ophthalmopathy (dated by TCRdb to 2018 to 2020). Library preparation employed multiplex PCR. Instrument used: Illumina HiSeq 2000. The TCR beta CDR3 regions were amplified from RNA transcripts. The TCR CDR3 was subjected to a first round of RT-PCR using the HTBI primer set and the Qiagen OneStep RT-PCR kit. Using fastp at Q25 and MiXCR, TCRdb reprocessed the public reads and kept productive beta chains. One record per CDR3 amino acid sequence lists the most common genes and DNA. For this sample the table gives around 610,000 distinct CDR3 sequences, of which roughly 15% were detected only once. The ten largest make up about 4.5% of the sample. Material for sequencing was blood. The receptors were gathered from a woman aged 40 to 49 with Graves' ophthalmopathy.

The sample holds many counts of this clonotype. V usage is TRBV6-1 and J usage is TRBJ2-7, with TRBD1 identical over 7 bases. With V trimmed by 3 bases and J by 0 bases, 2 bases remained unmatched. Germline V gives CDR1 MNHNS, CDR2 SASEGT. This CDR3 has 14 amino acids. The CDR3 DNA is TGTGCCAGCAGTGACCCAGGGGGCTCCTACGAGCAGTACTTC. Translating it yields CASSDPGGSYEQYF.

In this sample, this clonotype turned up many times. V usage is TRBV20-1 and J usage is TRBJ1-5, with D hard to call. Germline CDR1 DFQATT, CDR2 SNEGSKA (reference sequence). The CDR3 totals 12 residues. V was cut by 6 bases and J by 2 bases, with 8 bases left in between. Written as DNA, the CDR3 is TGCAGTGCAAAGACGGGCAATCAGCCCCAGCATTTT. This translates into CSAKTGNQPQHF.

This clonotype was counted at least ten times. The V call is TRBV29-1, the J call TRBJ1-1; D is unclear. The germline V gene encodes CDR1 SQVTM and CDR2 ANQGSEA. The ends were cut back, 5 bases at V and 0 bases at J, with 10 bases in the middle. CDR3 length equals 13 residues. CDR3 in amino acids: CSVPVDMNTEAFF. In DNA, the CDR3 is TGCAGCGTTCCAGTCGATATGAACACTGAAGCTTTCTTT.

The sample holds many counts of this clonotype. This sequence joins TRBV5-1 and TRBJ2-7, with D unclear. Looked up from germline, CDR1 is SGHRS and CDR2 is YFSETQ. V was pared by 6 bases and J by 2 bases, with 12 bases between. CDR3 length: 13 residues. The DNA for the CDR3 is TGCGCCAGCATCCCCCCTGGGACCTACGAGCAGTACTTC. Amino acids: CASIPPGTYEQYF.

The rearrangement links TRBV2 to TRBJ2-5; 9 nucleotides agree with TRBD2. Per germline, CDR1 SNHLY and CDR2 FYNNEI. The CDR3 runs 15 residues. V shed 6 bases, J shed 2 bases, and the junction held 7 bases outside the gene matches. CDR3 DNA sequence: TGTGCCAGCAGCCAGACTAGCGGAGCGCAAGAGACCCAGTACTTC. It yields the protein CASSQTSGAQETQYF.

The chain carries TRBV6-2 or TRBV6-3 and TRBJ2-7; possible D gene TRBD2, 6 bases. The CDR3 loop spans 15 amino acids. V lost 7 bases, J lost 4 bases, and 20 bases lay in between. CDR1 is MNHEY and CDR2 is SVGEGT in the germline V gene. The CDR3 loop is CASTGARGGGYEQYF. The CDR3 DNA reads TGTGCCAGCACCGGAGCGCGAGGTGGGGGGTACGAGCAGTACTTC.

This clonotype was seen many times. V gene TRBV7-6 combines with J gene TRBJ1-1, with TRBD1 as a possible D gene (5 bases). The germline CDR1 and CDR2 sequences are SGHVS and FNYEAQ. The CDR3 runs 14 residues. V lost 1 base, J lost 4 bases, and 10 bases lay in between. The CDR3 DNA reads TGTGCCAGCAGCTTAGAACGGGGGTTCACTGAAGCTTTCTTT. Translated, it gives CASSLERGFTEAFF.

The J gene is TRBJ1-2, the V gene TRBV6-1; D call uncertain. Between the trimmed V and J ends, which lost 3 bases and 8 bases, there was a span of 13 bases. The CDR3 is made up of 13 amino acids. Germline lookup yields CDR1 MNHNS and CDR2 SASEGT. CDR3 region: CASSDDLARGYTF. CDR3 in DNA: TGTGCCAGCAGTGATGACCTCGCGAGGGGCTACACCTTC.

The chain employs TRBV10-3 and TRBJ1-2; 9 bases match TRBD1. The trim removed 7 bases at V and 4 bases at J, leaving 13 bases unmatched. The CDR3 extends over 16 amino acids. CDR1 is ENHRY and CDR2 is SYGVKD in the germline V gene. The CDR3 protein is CAINPTGGKRAYGYTF. Written as DNA, the CDR3 is TGTGCCATCAATCCGACAGGGGGGAAACGAGCCTATGGCTACACCTTC.

This clonotype appeared many times. This rearrangement joins TRBV20-1 to TRBJ1-2; D uncertain. The length of the CDR3 is 13 residues. From germline, CDR1 is DFQATT and CDR2 SNEGSKA (reference sequence). V shed 0 bases and J shed 5 bases, with 10 bases lying between them. CDR3 residues: CSARDKQLYGYTF. Written as DNA, the CDR3 is TGCAGTGCTAGAGATAAACAGCTGTATGGCTACACCTTC.

This clonotype was detected many times. The chain links TRBV28 to TRBJ1-5; D perhaps matches TRBD1 (5 bases). V shed 7 bases and J shed 5 bases, with 21 bases lying between them. The CDR3 loop spans 16 amino acids. CDR1 is MDHEN and CDR2 is SYDVKM in the germline V gene. The CDR3: CASIEYFDSGDQPQHF. The CDR3 DNA follows: TGTGCCAGCATTGAGTATTTCGACAGCGGCGATCAGCCCCAGCATTTT.

In its sample, this clonotype was seen many times. The rearrangement uses TRBV28 and TRBJ1-2; D perhaps matches TRBD1 (6 bases). CDR3 length equals 16 residues. The germline V gene encodes CDR1 MDHEN and CDR2 SYDVKM. V lost 0 bases to trimming and J lost 14 bases, with 25 bases between them. Written as DNA, the CDR3 is TGTGCCAGCAGTTTATGGTCCGGGACACCGACCTCTGGGGGAACCTTC. It specifies CASSLWSGTPTSGGTF.

This clonotype was seen only once. This clone may be a read error of a much larger clone one base away. The conserved final phenylalanine or tryptophan is absent from the CDR3, which likely points to a read error. The V and J genes are TRBV19 and TRBJ2-2; 10 bases match TRBD2. Unmatched junction bases numbered 9, after V lost 4 bases and J lost 7 bases. The CDR3 runs to 16 residues. Germline CDR1 is LNHDA and CDR2 is SQIVND (reference sequence). The CDR3 nucleotides are TGTGCCAGTAGTAGGCTAGCGGGAGAGGATGGCGGGGAGCTGTTTTCT. Encoded protein: CASSRLAGEDGGELFS.

The table lists this clonotype with many counts. The rearrangement joins TRBV11-2 to TRBJ2-2; D remains unclear. The CDR3 runs 15 residues. Trimming took 0 bases from V and 2 from J, leaving 7 bases between them. Germline values: CDR1 SGHAT, CDR2 FQNNGV. The chain's CDR3 is CASSLDPRNTGELFF. The CDR3 nucleotides read TGTGCCAGCAGCTTAGATCCCAGAAACACCGGGGAGCTGTTTTTT.

At least ten counts were recorded for this clonotype. This chain links TRBV6-5 with TRBJ2-7; D is unclear. The V end lost 0 bases, the J end lost 7 bases, and 13 bases lay between the germline ends. This CDR3 has 14 residues. CDR1 and CDR2 from the germline V gene are MNHEY and SVGAGI. This CDR3 is CASSYSIGPSEQYF. The CDR3 region has the DNA TGTGCCAGCAGTTACTCGATCGGCCCTTCGGAGCAGTACTTC.

The chain couples TRBV2 to TRBJ2-7; 9 nucleotides agree with TRBD2. The ends lost 6 bases at V and 5 bases at J; junction bases unmatched: 23. This CDR3 region has 19 residues. Germline values: CDR1 SNHLY, CDR2 FYNNEI. CDR3 sequence reads: CASRGHGGLAGSQAHEQYF. CDR3 bases: TGTGCCAGCAGGGGCCATGGAGGGCTAGCGGGGTCCCAAGCCCACGAGCAGTACTTC.

In regard to this clonotype: A clone one base away is much larger, so this may be a read error. The V call is TRBV12-3 or TRBV12-4, the J call TRBJ1-2; possible D gene TRBD1, 5 bases. The V and J ends lost 5 bases and 4 bases respectively, with 8 bases between them. The CDR3 runs 12 residues. The CDR3 is CASSGTLYGYTF. Here the CDR3 DNA reads TGTGCCAGCAGTGGGACCCTCTATGGCTACACCTTC.

The V and J genes are TRBV19 and TRBJ1-2; possibly TRBD1 for D (6 bases). CDR1 and CDR2 from the germline V gene are LNHDA and SQIVND (reference sequence). The CDR3 extends over 13 amino acids. V lost 9 bases and J lost 4, with 15 bases in between. The CDR3 spells CASNRGGGYGYTF. Here the CDR3 DNA reads TGTGCCAGCAATCGGGGGGGCGGCTATGGCTACACCTTC.